Listed here is a single T cell receptor beta chain. V was pared by 7 bases and J by 4 bases, with 16 bases between. CDR3 length: 15 amino acids. Germline CDR1 is MNHEY and CDR2 is SVGAGI. These data come from a study of blood T cell repertoires in COVID-19. Whole-study context: The United States, Italy and Spain provided the acute and convalescent COVID-19 samples. In each case, the material was cDNA or gDNA derived from T cells, B-cell-depleted T cells, or PBMCs.

In the original processing: How many nucleated cells were present was estimated from reference gene primer amplification. Sequencing was performed with immunoSEQ multiplex PCR; in TCRdb, only in-frame clones are kept and a portion is missing. From that table come the V and J calls and clone size; the DNA was used to work out D and trimming. Among roughly 60,000 clones listed, approximately 92% were seen once. The rearrangement links TRBV6-5 to TRBJ2-2; a weak D match, TRBD2 (6 bases). Material: peripheral blood. The TCR originated in a woman aged 80 or older with active COVID-19. The CDR3 loop is CASNPGLPSTGELFF. CDR3 in DNA: TGTGCCAGCAACCCGGGACTCCCGAGCACCGGGGAGCTGTTTTTT.